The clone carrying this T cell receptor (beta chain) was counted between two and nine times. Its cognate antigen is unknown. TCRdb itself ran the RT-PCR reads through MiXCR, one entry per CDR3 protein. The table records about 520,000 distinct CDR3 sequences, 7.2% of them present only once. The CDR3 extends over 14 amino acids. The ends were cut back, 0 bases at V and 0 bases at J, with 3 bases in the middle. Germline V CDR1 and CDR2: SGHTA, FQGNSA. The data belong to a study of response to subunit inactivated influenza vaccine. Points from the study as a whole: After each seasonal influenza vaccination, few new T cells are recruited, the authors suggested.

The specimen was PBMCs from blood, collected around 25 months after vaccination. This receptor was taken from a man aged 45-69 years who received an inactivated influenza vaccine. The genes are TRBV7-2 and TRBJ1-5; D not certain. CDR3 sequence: CASSLAISNQPQHF. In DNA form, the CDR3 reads TGTGCCAGCAGCTTAGCAATTAGCAATCAGCCCCAGCATTTT. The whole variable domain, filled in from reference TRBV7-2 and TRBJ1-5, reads GAGVSQSPSNKVTEKGKDVELRCDPISGHTALYWYRQSLGQGLEFLIYFQGNSAPDKSGLPSDRFSAERTGGSVSTLTIQRTQQEDSAVYLCASSLAISNQPQHFGDGTRLSIL.